These 12 T cell receptor beta chains share one sample of origin, sequenced in a study of blood T cell repertoires in COVID-19. The table came from immunoSEQ multiplex PCR; TCRdb's copy has only in-frame clones and leaves some out. The table records tens of thousands of clones, 70% to 75% of them present only once. The sample comprised peripheral blood. Receptor source: a man aged 50-59 years with active or convalescent COVID-19.

V is TRBV27 and J is TRBJ1-3; TRBD1 agrees at 7 bases. CDR3 size: 14 residues. CDR1 is MNHEY and CDR2 is SMNVEV in the germline V gene (reference sequence). V trimming: 6 bases; J trimming: 3 bases; junction bases outside the gene matches: 5. The CDR3, as DNA: TGTGCCAGCAGCCCCGACAGGGTTGGAAACACCATATATTTT. Protein: CASSPDRVGNTIYF.

The CDR3 region has the DNA TGTGCCAGCAGCTTAACCTCGGGACAGGGTCTTGAGACCCAGTACTTC. This sequence encodes CASSLTSGQGLETQYF. V is TRBV5-4 and J is TRBJ2-5, with 9 bases matching TRBD1. Germline assignment: CDR1 SGHNT and CDR2 YYREEE (reference sequence). The CDR3 is 16 residues long. The V and J ends lost 2 bases and 5 bases, in that order; junction bases with no gene match: 10. Combining the CDR3 with reference TRBV5-4 and TRBJ2-5 gives the whole variable domain ETGVTQSPTHLIKTRGQQVTLRCSSQSGHNTVSWYQQALGQGPQFIFQYYREEENGRGNFPPRFSGLQFPNYSSELNVNALELDDSALYLCASSLTSGQGLETQYFGPGTRLLVL.

The J gene is TRBJ2-2, the V gene TRBV27, with D unclear. This CDR3 is built from 13 residues. Trimming removed 8 bases at V and 3 bases at J, with 10 bases between. Germline V CDR1 and CDR2: MNHEY, SMNVEV (reference sequence). For the CDR3, the DNA is TGTGCCAGCCTCTTGTCGGACACCGGGGAGCTGTTTTTT. Residues: CASLLSDTGELFF.

CDR3 bases: TGTGCCAGTAGTATGGCGGGACAGGGGCTTTTTCAGCCCCAGCATTTT. Residues: CASSMAGQGLFQPQHF. The J gene is TRBJ1-5, the V gene TRBV19; 10 nucleotides match TRBD1. The trim removed 3 bases at V and 6 bases at J, leaving 8 bases unmatched. The CDR3 runs to 16 residues. Germline V gives CDR1 LNHDA, CDR2 SQIVND (reference sequence).

Only one count was recorded for this clone. V gene TRBV7-3 combines with J gene TRBJ2-3; D gene uncertain. Germline lookup yields CDR1 SGHTA and CDR2 FQGTGA. Trimming removed 1 base at V and 6 bases at J, with 14 bases between. This CDR3 has 15 residues. CDR3 in DNA: TGTGCCAGCAGCTTAAACCTAGTTGCACTTGATACGCAGTATTTT. Its translation: CASSLNLVALDTQYF.

The chain uses TRBV5-5 and TRBJ1-1, with D perhaps matching TRBD1 (6 bases). Germline V lookup: CDR1 SGHKS, CDR2 YYEKEE (reference sequence). Trimming pared 2 bases from V and 11 bases from J, leaving 10 bases between. The CDR3 consists of 11 residues. CDR3 nucleotides: TGTGCCAGCAGCTTAAAGGGGGAGGCTTTCTTT. This translates into CASSLKGEAFF.

This clone was found once. The chain employs TRBV7-2 and TRBJ1-5, with TRBD1 identical over 7 bases. The CDR3 covers 15 residues. Losses at the gene ends were 5 bases for V and 6 bases for J; bases not matched to a gene: 10. CDR1 SGHTA and CDR2 FQGNSA come from the germline V gene. The CDR3 protein is CASSANRGWGQPQHF. The CDR3 nucleotides read TGTGCCAGCAGCGCAAACAGGGGTTGGGGTCAGCCCCAGCATTTT.

The gene calls are TRBV2 and TRBJ1-6; D unclear. Germline CDR1 and CDR2: SNHLY and FYNNEI. This CDR3 has 14 residues. Trimming took off 4 bases at V and 7 bases at J, with 11 bases between the two ends. The DNA of the CDR3 is TGTGCCAGCAGTGCTGACATGGCGAATTCACCCCTCCACTTT. Protein sequence: CASSADMANSPLHF.

This clone was seen a single time. The rearrangement links TRBV10-3 to TRBJ2-7, with 7 nucleotides matching TRBD1. The CDR3 extends over 15 amino acids. V dropped 6 bases and J dropped 0; count of bases not matched to a gene: 8. CDR1 is ENHRY, CDR2 SYGVKD, per germline. CDR3 protein: CAISARTGNSYEQYF. The DNA for the CDR3 is TGTGCCATCAGCGCCCGGACAGGTAACTCCTACGAGCAGTACTTC.

The rearrangement joins TRBV7-2 to TRBJ1-5, with 10 bases fitting TRBD1. Trimming at V came to 5 bases and at J to 1 base, leaving 14 bases not matched to a gene. Germline CDR1 is SGHTA and CDR2 is FQGNSA. The CDR3 totals 19 residues. CDR3 region: CASSLRDRGSLGSNQPQHF. In DNA form, the CDR3 reads TGTGCCAGCAGCCTCCGGGACAGGGGATCCTTGGGGAGCAATCAGCCCCAGCATTTT.

Only one count was recorded for this clone. The CDR3 sequence: CASSSPQGNTGELFF. The CDR3 DNA sequence: TGTGCCAGCAGCTCCCCACAGGGAAACACCGGGGAGCTGTTTTTT. This rearrangement joins TRBV7-6 to TRBJ2-2; D is perhaps TRBD1 (6 bases). The CDR3 runs to 15 residues. Germline assignment: CDR1 SGHVS and CDR2 FNYEAQ. Trimming cost V 4 bases and J 2 bases, with 11 bases left between them.

The chain is built from TRBV14 and TRBJ1-3; D is possibly TRBD1 (6 bases). Germline assignment: CDR1 SGHDN and CDR2 FVKESK. Trimming removed 6 bases at V and 3 bases at J, with 12 bases between. The length of the CDR3 is 14 residues. For the CDR3, the DNA is TGTGCCAGCAGTAAACAGGGTATTGGAAACACCATATATTTT. Residues: CASSKQGIGNTIYF.